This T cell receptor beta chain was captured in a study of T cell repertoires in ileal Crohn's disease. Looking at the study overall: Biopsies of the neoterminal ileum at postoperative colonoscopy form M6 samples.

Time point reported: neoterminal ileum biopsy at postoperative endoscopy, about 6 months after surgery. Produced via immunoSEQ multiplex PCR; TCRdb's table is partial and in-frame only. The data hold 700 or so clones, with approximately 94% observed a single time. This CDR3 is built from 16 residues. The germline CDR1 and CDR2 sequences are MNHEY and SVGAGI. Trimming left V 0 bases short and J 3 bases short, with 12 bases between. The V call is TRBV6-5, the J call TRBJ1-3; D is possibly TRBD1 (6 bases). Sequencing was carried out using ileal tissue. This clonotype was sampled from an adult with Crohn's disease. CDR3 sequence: CASSYSPGGFGNTIYF. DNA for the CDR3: TGTGCCAGCAGTTACTCTCCGGGGGGCTTTGGAAACACCATATATTTT.